This TCR beta chain was captured in a study of identical twins. Findings and caveats of the study: Conclusions leaned on cross-sectional statistical analysis and did not track the same donors over time. Invariant MAIT and iNKT cells could partly confound zero-insertion analyses. Low generation probability was overrepresented in out-of-frame alpha sequences shared by twins.

This clonotype was detected many times. No antigen is known for it. Germline values: CDR1 SEHNR, CDR2 FQNEAQ (reference sequence). J gave up 5 bases and V 5 bases, and 8 bases lay outside the gene matches. The CDR3 loop spans 15 amino acids. One entry per CDR3 protein results from TCRdb running MiXCR on the 5' RACE reads. The profile covers 150,000 or so distinct CDR3 sequences, with under 4.5% appearing a single time and approximately 7.7% taken by the ten largest. Input material: memory T cells sorted from blood. This receptor was taken from a man younger than 30 in good health. The chain joins TRBV7-9 to TRBJ1-5; 8 bases fit TRBD1. In DNA, the CDR3 is TGTGCCAGCAGCACTGACAGGGGACGGGATCAGCCCCAGCATTTT. Translating gives CASSTDRGRDQPQHF.